In its sample, the clone carrying this T cell receptor (beta chain) was seen many times. The antigen is not known. This beta chain is a stray read from a library made for alpha chains; its abundance is not meaningful. TCR cDNA molecules each had a unique molecular identifier. TCRdb processed the 5' RACE reads anew with MiXCR; each CDR3 protein has one entry. The table shows roughly 3,800 distinct CDR3 sequences, with 5.1% occurring only once. V lost 3 bases to trimming and J lost 4 bases; unmatched junction nucleotides: 8. Per the germline V gene, CDR1 is DFQATT and CDR2 is SNEGSKA (reference sequence). The CDR3 sequence is 14 residues long. Time point here: sample taken at primary tumor resection. The sequenced material consisted of unsorted whole RNA from tumor, nontumor lung or frozen PBMC. The entry originates in a study of spatial heterogeneity in lung cancer. The overall study: Consistent detection of more beta-chain than alpha-chain sequences was observed. Each unique TCR and UMI combination was seen more than ten times on average in raw reads. Findings and caveats of the study: Higher tumor mutation counts went along with higher counts of expanded intratumoral alpha and beta TCRs.

The sequence was obtained from a female donor with early-stage non-small cell lung cancer. The chain couples TRBV20-1 to TRBJ1-1; 7 nucleotides align to TRBD1. Sequences were derived from lung tumor tissue, sampled at surgery. CDR3 in amino acids: CSARDPQGGTEAFF. The CDR3 DNA sequence: TGCAGTGCTAGGGATCCTCAGGGGGGCACTGAAGCTTTCTTT.